The clone carrying this T cell receptor beta chain showed up just once. Those who participated ranged in age from roughly 18 to 95 years and resided in approximately 26 US areas. In the authors' workflow: Using reference gene primer amplification, nucleated cell counts were estimated. The assay was immunoSEQ multiplex PCR, and TCRdb's table has in-frame clones only and misses some. Clone size and V and J calls were adopted from that table, with D and trimming inferred from the DNA. Here the sample spans 150,000 to 250,000 clones, about 85% being singletons. This entry belongs to a study of blood T cell repertoires in COVID-19. Study as a whole: Donors in the United States, Italy and Spain gave samples during acute or convalescent COVID-19. Sources were T cells, B-cell-depleted T cells, or PBMCs; the material itself was cDNA or gDNA.

This CDR3 is built from 15 residues. Trimming took 2 bases from V and 3 from J; bases not matched to a gene: 4. Germline V gene data show CDR1 as SGHTA and CDR2 as FQGNSA. J is TRBJ1-5 and V is TRBV7-2; 7 nucleotides match TRBD1. Specimen: PBMCs or T cells enriched from blood (not recorded which). The receptor comes from a woman aged 25 to 45 who had recovered from COVID-19. CDR3: CASSLTGENNQPQHF. CDR3 coding DNA: TGTGCCAGCAGCTTAACAGGGGAAAACAATCAGCCCCAGCATTTT.